This passage covers 32 T cell receptor beta chains from one sample sequenced in a study of cytomegalovirus exposure and HLA in healthy donors (TCRdb year 2017). Library preparation used the immunoSEQ multiplex PCR assay. For the multiplex PCR, a mixture combining 60 forward primers for TCR Vbeta segments and 13 reverse primers for TCR Jbeta segments was used. TCRdb took over this immuneACCESS table, retaining in-frame rearrangements with V and J assigned. Such tables are incomplete; in checked studies, under half of the missing clones stem from an unresolved V gene, and the remainder is unexplained. The sample records fewer than 200,000 clones, around three quarters of which are singletons. 7.1% of the sample is held by the ten biggest clonotypes. Sequencing was performed on PBMCs. Receptors originate from a man aged 40-49 years in good health and CMV-seropositive.

CDR3 nucleotide sequence: TGTGCCAGCAGCACACAGGCGATTCCCAATCAGCCCCAGCATTTT. It encodes CASSTQAIPNQPQHF. This chain uses TRBV6-5 with TRBJ1-5, with a weak D call TRBD1 (5 bases). The V gene lost 6 bases and the J gene lost 3 bases, with 15 bases spanning the gap. CDR1 and CDR2 from the germline V gene are MNHEY and SVGAGI. The CDR3 contains 15 residues.

The V call is TRBV5-1, the J call TRBJ2-1; TRBD1 matches 7 bases. Germline trimming cut 3 bases from V and 2 bases from J; bases unmatched to any gene: 5. The V gene's germline CDR1 is SGHRS and CDR2 YFSETQ. This CDR3 region has 15 residues. CDR3 coding DNA: TGCGCCAGCAGCTCGAACAGGGGCGCCTACAATGAGCAGTTCTTC. The encoded protein is CASSSNRGAYNEQFF.

This clone was detected once. The chain uses TRBV11-2 and TRBJ2-1; 8 nucleotides match TRBD2. Per germline, CDR1 SGHAT and CDR2 FQNNGV. The junction had 7 bases not matched to a gene; V was cut back by 5 bases and J by 4 bases. This CDR3 has 15 amino acids. The CDR3 DNA reads as TGTGCCAGCAGCCCTTTGCGGGGGGCGTACAATGAGCAGTTCTTC. Encoded protein: CASSPLRGAYNEQFF.

In its sample, this clone was seen a few times. In DNA form, the CDR3 reads TGTGCCACCAGCAGAGGGACTAGCGGGGACAATGAGCAGTTCTTC. Its protein product is CATSRGTSGDNEQFF. The chain carries TRBV15 and TRBJ2-1, with TRBD2 identical over 12 bases. CDR3 size: 15 residues. Germline CDR1 reads LNHNV; CDR2 reads YYDKDF (reference sequence). J was trimmed by 5 bases and V by 1 base; bases with no gene match: 0.

The rearrangement links TRBV7-9 to TRBJ1-4; no clear D. Germline lookup yields CDR1 SEHNR and CDR2 FQNEAQ (reference sequence). Deletions cut 0 bases from V and 5 bases from J, with 13 bases between. The CDR3 totals 16 residues. This chain's CDR3 is CASSLALGSVNEKLFF. The CDR3 nucleotides are TGTGCCAGCAGCTTAGCGCTCGGCAGCGTGAATGAAAAACTGTTTTTT.

The chain carries TRBV5-4 and TRBJ2-5; 9 bases agree with TRBD2. The CDR3 runs 15 residues. The germline V gene encodes CDR1 SGHNT and CDR2 YYREEE (reference sequence). V gave up 1 base and J gave up 3 bases; unmatched junction bases: 4. Here the CDR3 DNA reads TGTGCCAGCAGCTTGATGCGGGGGGGGAAAGAGACCCAGTACTTC. This gives the protein CASSLMRGGKETQYF.

This chain joins TRBV18 and TRBJ1-6; D not resolved. Germline-derived CDR1 and CDR2 are KGHSH and LQKENI. V lost 2 bases to trimming and J lost 0 bases, with 5 bases between them. This CDR3 is built from 15 residues. The CDR3 nucleotides read TGTGCCAGCTCACCAGTCAGCTCCTATAATTCACCCCTCCACTTT. Translation: CASSPVSSYNSPLHF.

This clone was observed a handful of times. V and J are TRBV5-1 and TRBJ2-7, with 8 bases lining up with TRBD1. With V trimmed by 4 bases and J by 0 bases, 12 bases remained unmatched. In germline, CDR1 is SGHRS, CDR2 YFSETQ. The CDR3 contains 17 residues. CDR3 sequence (DNA): TGCGCCAGCAGCGGGGGCTCAGGGGGCATCAACTCCTACGAGCAGTACTTC. Translation gives CASSGGSGGINSYEQYF.

The CDR3, as DNA: TGTGCCAGCAGCCTAGGACAGGGGATTAACACCGGGGAGCTGTTTTTT. This sequence encodes CASSLGQGINTGELFF. The genes are TRBV11-2 and TRBJ2-2; TRBD1 matches 9 bases. V lost 5 bases to trimming and J lost 2 bases; unmatched junction nucleotides: 6. From germline, CDR1 is SGHAT and CDR2 FQNNGV. The CDR3 runs 16 residues.

The V and J genes are TRBV5-1 and TRBJ2-5, with D tentatively TRBD1 (6 bases). The CDR3 has 16 amino acids. In germline, CDR1 is SGHRS, CDR2 YFSETQ. V lost 0 bases and J 5 bases, leaving 17 bases between the germline ends. CDR3 amino acids: CASSLEWGLPGETQYF. The CDR3 DNA reads TGCGCCAGCAGCTTGGAATGGGGGCTCCCTGGGGAGACCCAGTACTTC.

The V gene is TRBV21-1, the J gene TRBJ2-7; the table calls TRBD1, which could not be checked here. TRBV21-1 is listed as a pseudogene. The CDR3 totals 16 residues. In nucleotides, the CDR3 is TGTGCCAGCAGCAAACACGGACAGGGCCGGATCTACGAGCAGTACTTC. Translation: CASSKHGQGRIYEQYF.

This clone was observed a handful of times. This sample also contains other DNA sequences that code for the same CDR3. The rearrangement joins TRBV6-6 to TRBJ1-1, with D maybe TRBD1 (6 bases). Germline-derived CDR1 and CDR2 are MNHNY and SVGAGI (reference sequence). V lost 4 bases and J lost 4, with 7 bases in between. The CDR3 runs 12 residues. CDR3 protein: CASSFRGTEAFF. The CDR3 region has the DNA TGTGCCAGCAGTTTCAGGGGCACTGAAGCTTTCTTT.

The chain combines TRBV11-2 with TRBJ1-4, with 10 positions matching TRBD1. This CDR3 region has 17 residues. The V gene end was trimmed by 2 bases and the J gene end by 7 bases; junction bases not matched to a gene: 10. The germline CDR1 and CDR2 sequences are SGHAT and FQNNGV. The CDR3 sequence is CASSLIGRDRGGEKLFF. The CDR3, as DNA: TGTGCCAGCAGCTTAATCGGCCGGGACAGGGGAGGTGAAAAACTGTTTTTT.

In the case of this clone: Other DNA sequences from this sample encode an identical CDR3 as well. The rearrangement uses TRBV14 and TRBJ2-2, with D perhaps matching TRBD2 (6 bases). The CDR3 contains 14 residues. V was trimmed by 3 bases and J by 5 bases, leaving 10 bases between them. Per germline, CDR1 SGHDN and CDR2 FVKESK. Here the CDR3 DNA reads TGTGCCAGCAGCCACTCACGGGGGACCGGGGAGCTGTTTTTT. This encodes CASSHSRGTGELFF.

This clone was picked up a small number of times. The chain couples TRBV5-1 to TRBJ2-7, with a tentative D call TRBD2 (5 bases). Trimming removed 0 bases from V and 5 bases from J, with 24 bases in between. The CDR3 length is 18 residues. Germline CDR1 reads SGHRS; CDR2 reads YFSETQ. For the CDR3, the DNA is TGCGCCAGCAGCTTGGCCGGAAGAGTAAGGACTGGGTTGGACGAGCAGTACTTC. Residues: CASSLAGRVRTGLDEQYF.

This clone turned up a few times. The chain couples TRBV6-6 to TRBJ2-7, with D possibly matching TRBD1 (6 bases). This CDR3 is 14 amino acids long. V lost 4 bases, J lost 3 bases, and 13 bases lay in between. The germline V gene encodes CDR1 MNHNY and CDR2 SVGAGI (reference sequence). The CDR3 sequence: CASSLRGSYYEQYF. The CDR3 bases are TGTGCCAGCAGTTTGAGGGGGAGCTACTACGAGCAGTACTTC.

The rearrangement uses TRBV7-8 and TRBJ2-2, with TRBD2 as a possible D gene (6 bases). Trimming took off 4 bases at V and 1 base at J, with 13 bases between the two ends. The CDR3 covers 16 residues. Per germline, CDR1 SGHVS and CDR2 FQNEAQ. The CDR3 DNA sequence: TGTGCCAGCAGCTGGCCTGGGACTGAGAACACCGGGGAGCTGTTTTTT. This gives the protein CASSWPGTENTGELFF.

The rearrangement links TRBV5-6 to TRBJ2-1, with D uncertain. Looked up from germline, CDR1 is SGHDT and CDR2 is YYEEEE. V lost 2 bases and J lost 4, with 16 bases in between. The CDR3 totals 16 residues. CDR3 nucleotide sequence: TGTGCCAGCAGCTTTCGACTTCCAGAGATATACAATGAGCAGTTCTTC. The encoded protein is CASSFRLPEIYNEQFF.

Of note for this clone: Other DNA sequences in the same sample also yield this CDR3. The chain has TRBV2 and TRBJ2-5; 9 bases align to TRBD2. Germline loops: CDR1 SNHLY, CDR2 FYNNEI. This CDR3 has 17 residues. The trim removed 6 bases at V and 0 bases at J, leaving 11 bases unmatched. The DNA of the CDR3 is TGTGCCAGCAGCGAGAGGTGGCTAGCGGGGAACCAAGAGACCCAGTACTTC. Its protein is CASSERWLAGNQETQYF. The entire variable domain, with the rest obtained from reference TRBV2 and TRBJ2-5, is as follows: EPEVTQTPSHQVTQMGQEVILRCVPISNHLYFYWYRQILGQKVEFLVSFYNNEISEKSEIFDDQFSVERPDGSNFTLKIRSTKLEDSAMYFCASSERWLAGNQETQYFGPGTRLLVL.

The chain joins TRBV5-6 to TRBJ1-1, with no clear D. Per germline, CDR1 SGHDT and CDR2 YYEEEE. The CDR3 is 13 residues long. Trimming took 4 bases from V and 6 from J, leaving 13 bases between them. The CDR3, as DNA: TGTGCCAGCAGCAACACCGGGAGGGCTGAAGCTTTCTTT. Encoded protein: CASSNTGRAEAFF.

V usage is TRBV9 and J usage is TRBJ2-3; D gene ambiguous. The CDR3 is 14 amino acids. The germline CDR1 and CDR2 sequences are SGDLS and YYNGEE. The ends were cut back, 1 base at V and 2 bases at J, with 8 bases in the middle. The CDR3 reads CASSVRVFTDTQYF. CDR3 sequence (DNA): TGTGCCAGCAGCGTACGTGTGTTCACAGATACGCAGTATTTT.

V is TRBV20-1 and J is TRBJ1-5; D not resolved. This CDR3 has 11 residues. Germline values: CDR1 DFQATT, CDR2 SNEGSKA (reference sequence). Trimming shortened V by 6 bases and J by 9 bases, and 12 bases separated the two germline ends. The DNA for the CDR3 is TGCAGTGCAGGTCAGTCGGGGCCCCAGCATTTT. It specifies CSAGQSGPQHF.

The V gene is TRBV2, the J gene TRBJ2-2; D is perhaps TRBD1 (5 bases). The germline CDR1 and CDR2 sequences are SNHLY and FYNNEI. The length of the CDR3 is 17 residues. With 4 bases removed from V and 6 bases from J, the gap between germline ends came to 21 bases. CDR3 in amino acids: CASSVGSLQGNAGELFF. In nucleotides, the CDR3 is TGTGCCAGCAGTGTAGGCTCCCTTCAGGGTAATGCCGGGGAGCTGTTTTTT.

The rearrangement links TRBV15 to TRBJ1-6; no clear D gene. V gave up 1 base and J gave up 6 bases, with 13 bases separating them. The CDR3 totals 16 residues. The germline gives CDR1 LNHNV, CDR2 YYDKDF (reference sequence). For the CDR3, the DNA is TGTGCCACCAGCAGAGTTGGGCCGGCCACTAATTCACCCCTCCACTTT. It encodes CATSRVGPATNSPLHF.

This sequence joins TRBV11-3 and TRBJ2-1, with D perhaps matching TRBD1 (6 bases). The CDR3 loop spans 14 amino acids. Germline V lookup: CDR1 SGHNT, CDR2 YENEEA. The ends were cut back, 6 bases at V and 2 bases at J, with 11 bases in the middle. CDR3 nucleotide sequence: TGTGCCAGCAGTACAGGGACCGCCTACAATGAGCAGTTCTTC. Its translation: CASSTGTAYNEQFF.

V and J are TRBV30 and TRBJ1-3; no reliable D call. The CDR3 has 11 residues. Looked up from germline, CDR1 is GTSNPN and CDR2 is SVGIG (reference sequence). V was clipped by 5 bases and J by 4 bases, with 6 bases between them. CDR3 in amino acids: CAWGRGNTIYF. The CDR3 nucleotides are TGTGCCTGGGGGAGAGGAAACACCATATATTTT.

The chain combines TRBV5-1 with TRBJ2-7; possibly TRBD2 for D (6 bases). The CDR3 is made up of 17 amino acids. V was trimmed by 4 bases and J by 3 bases, leaving 23 bases between them. Germline CDR1 SGHRS, CDR2 YFSETQ. The CDR3 loop is CASSPPRAGRAGYEQYF. In DNA form, the CDR3 reads TGCGCCAGCAGCCCCCCTCGCGCGGGACGGGCAGGCTACGAGCAGTACTTC.

This clone was seen a handful of times. This chain joins TRBV4-3 and TRBJ2-2; no reliable D call. CDR1 is LGHNA, CDR2 YSLEER, per germline. Trimming removed 4 bases at V and 5 bases at J, with 17 bases between. The CDR3 extends over 16 amino acids. CDR3 coding DNA: TGCGCCAGCAGCCCAAGTAGGCAGGCTTGGACCGGGGAGCTGTTTTTT. Encoded protein: CASSPSRQAWTGELFF.

The chain employs TRBV7-2 and TRBJ1-1, with TRBD1 identical over 10 bases. The CDR3 extends over 16 amino acids. The junction had 5 bases not matched to a gene; V was cut back by 1 base and J by 3 bases. CDR1 is SGHTA, CDR2 FQGNSA, per germline. CDR3 sequence: CASSLEGDRGYTEAFF. The CDR3 region has the DNA TGTGCCAGCAGCTTAGAGGGGGACAGGGGATACACTGAAGCTTTCTTT.

J is TRBJ1-2 and V is TRBV6-6; 9 bases match TRBD1. This CDR3 region has 16 residues. Germline V gene lookup returns CDR1 MNHNY and CDR2 SVGAGI (reference sequence). V lost 6 bases, J lost 3 bases, and 11 bases stayed unmatched. This chain's CDR3 is CASRWGQGKIDYGYTF. As DNA, the CDR3 is TGTGCCAGCAGGTGGGGACAGGGTAAAATCGACTATGGCTACACCTTC.

This clone has more than one count but fewer than ten. J is TRBJ2-7 and V is TRBV19; D may be TRBD2 (6 bases). The CDR3 is 13 residues long. The V end was cut by 2 bases, the J end by 3 bases, with 8 bases between. Germline assignment: CDR1 LNHDA and CDR2 SQIVND (reference sequence). The CDR3 sequence is CASSIWRGYEQYF. CDR3 sequence (DNA): TGTGCCAGTAGTATATGGAGGGGCTACGAGCAGTACTTC.

The rearrangement links TRBV30 to TRBJ1-2, with 12 positions matching TRBD1. The length of the CDR3 is 14 residues. The V segment lost 5 bases and the J segment 7 bases; nucleotides outside the gene matches: 8. Germline loops: CDR1 GTSNPN, CDR2 SVGIG (reference sequence). CDR3 nucleotide sequence: TGTGCCTGGTGGCGACCGGGACAGGGGGCTGGCTACACCTTC. It specifies CAWWRPGQGAGYTF.